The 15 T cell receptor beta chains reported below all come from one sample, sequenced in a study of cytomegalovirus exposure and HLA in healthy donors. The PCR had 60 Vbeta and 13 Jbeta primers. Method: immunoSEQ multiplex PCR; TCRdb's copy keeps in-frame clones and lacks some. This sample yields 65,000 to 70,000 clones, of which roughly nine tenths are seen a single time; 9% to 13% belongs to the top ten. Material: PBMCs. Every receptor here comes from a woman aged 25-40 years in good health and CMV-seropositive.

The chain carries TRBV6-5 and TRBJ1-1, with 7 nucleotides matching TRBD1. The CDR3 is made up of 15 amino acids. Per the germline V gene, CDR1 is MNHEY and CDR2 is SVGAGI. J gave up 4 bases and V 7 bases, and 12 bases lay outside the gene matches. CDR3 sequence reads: CASTPDRRGGTEAFF. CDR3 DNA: TGTGCCAGCACCCCGGACAGGCGAGGCGGCACTGAAGCTTTCTTT.

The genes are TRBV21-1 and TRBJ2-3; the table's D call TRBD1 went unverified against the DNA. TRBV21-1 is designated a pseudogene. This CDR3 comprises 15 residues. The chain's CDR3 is CASSKGTDPADTQYF. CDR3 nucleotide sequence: TGTGCCAGCAGCAAAGGGACAGATCCTGCAGATACGCAGTATTTT.

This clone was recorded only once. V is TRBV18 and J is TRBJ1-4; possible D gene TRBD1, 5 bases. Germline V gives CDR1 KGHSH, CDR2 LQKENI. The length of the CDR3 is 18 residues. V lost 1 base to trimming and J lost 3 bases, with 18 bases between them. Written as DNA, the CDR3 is TGTGCCAGCTCACCACGAACAGGTCATGGTGGGGCTAATGAAAAACTGTTTTTT. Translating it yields CASSPRTGHGGANEKLFF.

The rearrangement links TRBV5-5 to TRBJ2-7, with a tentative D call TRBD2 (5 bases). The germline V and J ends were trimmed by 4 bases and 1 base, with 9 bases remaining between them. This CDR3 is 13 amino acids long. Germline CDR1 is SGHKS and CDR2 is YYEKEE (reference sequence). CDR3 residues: CASSRTGSYEQYF. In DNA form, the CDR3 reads TGTGCCAGCAGCCGGACTGGGTCCTACGAGCAGTACTTC.

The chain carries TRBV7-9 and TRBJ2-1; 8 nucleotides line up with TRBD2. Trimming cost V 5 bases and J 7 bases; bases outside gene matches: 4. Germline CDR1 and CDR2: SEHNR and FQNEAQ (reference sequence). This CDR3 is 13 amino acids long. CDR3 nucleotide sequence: TGTGCCAGCAGCGGGATAGCGGGGAATGAGCAGTTCTTC. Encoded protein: CASSGIAGNEQFF.

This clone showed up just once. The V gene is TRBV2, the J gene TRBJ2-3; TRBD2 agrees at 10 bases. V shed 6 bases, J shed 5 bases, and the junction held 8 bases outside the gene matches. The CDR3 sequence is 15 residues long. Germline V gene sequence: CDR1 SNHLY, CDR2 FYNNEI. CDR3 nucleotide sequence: TGTGCCAGCAGCCTCTGGACTAGCGGAGGAGATACGCAGTATTTT. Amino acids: CASSLWTSGGDTQYF.

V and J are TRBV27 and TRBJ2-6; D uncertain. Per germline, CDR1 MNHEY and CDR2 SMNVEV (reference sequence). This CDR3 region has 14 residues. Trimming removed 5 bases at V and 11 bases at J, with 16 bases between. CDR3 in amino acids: CASSPFLEYDVLTF. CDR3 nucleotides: TGTGCCAGCAGTCCGTTCCTAGAGTACGACGTCCTGACTTTC.

The chain's CDR3 is CASSARVGVKTQYF. CDR3 nucleotide sequence: TGTGCCAGCAGCGCCCGCGTCGGGGTAAAGACCCAGTACTTC. The V gene is TRBV5-5, the J gene TRBJ2-5; TRBD2 might be the D (5 bases). This CDR3 region has 14 residues. The germline V gene has CDR1 SGHKS and CDR2 YYEKEE (reference sequence). V was trimmed by 4 bases and J by 6 bases, leaving 16 bases between them.

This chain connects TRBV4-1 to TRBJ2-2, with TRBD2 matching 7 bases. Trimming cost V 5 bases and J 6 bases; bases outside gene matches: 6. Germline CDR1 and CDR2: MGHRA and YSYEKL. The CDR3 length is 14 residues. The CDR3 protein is CASSGWEGPGELFF. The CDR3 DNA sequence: TGCGCCAGCAGCGGGTGGGAGGGGCCCGGGGAGCTGTTTTTT.

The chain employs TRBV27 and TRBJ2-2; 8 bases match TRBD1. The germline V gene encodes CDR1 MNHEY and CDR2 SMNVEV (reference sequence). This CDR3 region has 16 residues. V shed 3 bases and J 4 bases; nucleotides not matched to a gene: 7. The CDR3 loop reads CASSFRGPLTTGELFF. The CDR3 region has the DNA TGTGCCAGCAGTTTCAGGGGGCCCTTGACCACCGGGGAGCTGTTTTTT.

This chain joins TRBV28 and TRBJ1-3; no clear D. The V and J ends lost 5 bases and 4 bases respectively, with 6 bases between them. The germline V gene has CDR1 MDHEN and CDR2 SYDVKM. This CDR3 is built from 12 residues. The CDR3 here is CASSVPGNTIYF. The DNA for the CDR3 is TGTGCCAGCAGTGTCCCGGGAAACACCATATATTTT. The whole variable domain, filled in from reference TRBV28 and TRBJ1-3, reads DVKVTQSSRYLVKRTGEKVFLECVQDMDHENMFWYRQDPGLGLRLIYFSYDVKMKEKGDIPEGYSVSREKKERFSLILESASTNQTSMYLCASSVPGNTIYFGEGSWLTVV.

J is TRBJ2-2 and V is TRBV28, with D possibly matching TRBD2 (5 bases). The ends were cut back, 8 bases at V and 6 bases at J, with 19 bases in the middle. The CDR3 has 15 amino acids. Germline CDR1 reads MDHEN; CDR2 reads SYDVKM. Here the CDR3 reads CASSSPRGFPGELFF. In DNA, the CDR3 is TGTGCCAGCTCCTCCCCCCGGGGATTCCCCGGGGAGCTGTTTTTT.

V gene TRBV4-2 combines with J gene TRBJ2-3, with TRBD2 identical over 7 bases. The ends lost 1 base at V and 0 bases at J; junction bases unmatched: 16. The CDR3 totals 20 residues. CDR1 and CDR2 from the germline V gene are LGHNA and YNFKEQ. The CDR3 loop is CASSQVLLARLKFSTDTQYF. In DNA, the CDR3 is TGTGCCAGCAGCCAAGTTCTACTAGCGAGACTTAAATTTAGCACAGATACGCAGTATTTT.

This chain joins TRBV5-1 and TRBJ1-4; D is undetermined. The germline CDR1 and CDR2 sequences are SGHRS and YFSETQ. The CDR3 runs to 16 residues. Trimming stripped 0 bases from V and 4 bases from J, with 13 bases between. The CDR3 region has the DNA TGCGCCAGCAGCTTGGACGGGATCGGGGTTAATGAAAAACTGTTTTTT. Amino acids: CASSLDGIGVNEKLFF.

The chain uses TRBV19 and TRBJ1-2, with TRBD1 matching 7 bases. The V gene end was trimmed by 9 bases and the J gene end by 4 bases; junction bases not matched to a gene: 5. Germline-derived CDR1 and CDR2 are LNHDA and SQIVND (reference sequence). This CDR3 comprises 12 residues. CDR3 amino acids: CASQDRAYGYTF. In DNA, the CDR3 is TGTGCCAGCCAAGACAGGGCCTATGGCTACACCTTC.